The text below deals with one T cell receptor (beta chain). The antigen is undetermined. Both 60 Vbeta primers and 13 Jbeta primers went into the PCR. Using immunoSEQ multiplex PCR, the repertoire was profiled, and TCRdb retains in-frame clones only, with some absent. The table records roughly 150,000 clones, approximately 71% of them present only once. The sample is drawn from a study of cytomegalovirus exposure and HLA in healthy donors. General study points: A cluster of highly shared sequence variants was likely a sequencing artifact.

The germline V gene encodes CDR1 SQVTM and CDR2 ANQGSEA. V lost 2 bases, J lost 6 bases, and 7 bases stayed unmatched. The CDR3 has 17 amino acids. The sequence came from a man younger than 35 in good health and CMV-seropositive. This chain connects TRBV29-1 to TRBJ2-2, with 15 bases lining up with TRBD2. The sample comprised PBMCs. CDR3 in DNA: TGCAGCGTTGAAAGGGGACTAGCGGGAGGCCGCCCCGGGGAGCTGTTTTTT. Its protein is CSVERGLAGGRPGELFF.